This entry is about one T cell receptor beta chain. Its antigen is still unknown. Method: immunoSEQ multiplex PCR; TCRdb's copy keeps in-frame clones and lacks some. The data show nearly 2 million clones, about 94% seen once. In germline, CDR1 is LNHDA, CDR2 SQIVND (reference sequence). CDR3 length: 12 residues. Naive CD8 cells, CD45RO-negative and positively selected for CCR7, excluded terminally differentiated effector memory CD45RA+ cells. This sample is part of a study of shared clonotypes between healthy human individuals. Study-level points and caveats: Only blood underwent sampling, and tissue repertoires likely differ.

The receptor's source is a man younger than 30 in good health. Sample: naive CD8+ T cells sorted from blood. The chain combines TRBV19 with TRBJ1-5, with D maybe TRBD1 (6 bases). Here the CDR3 DNA reads TGTGCTGGGGGCGACGGCAATCAGCCCCAGCATTTT. Translation: CAGGDGNQPQHF.